These 3 T cell receptor beta chains were all obtained from the same sample, sequenced in a study of T cell responses to AZD1222 COVID-19 vaccine. Sequenced by immunoSEQ multiplex PCR; TCRdb stores in-frame clones only, minus some. The sample records some 170,000 clones, over 80% being singletons. The starting material was peripheral blood, obtained 28 days after the second dose of the MenACWY control vaccine. These receptors were obtained from an adult who received the MenACWY meningococcal vaccine as a control.

V gene TRBV5-1 combines with J gene TRBJ2-7; D may be TRBD1 or TRBD2 (5 bases each). V lost 0 bases and J lost 3, with 10 bases in between. CDR1 is SGHRS, CDR2 YFSETQ, per germline. The CDR3 runs 14 residues. CDR3 DNA sequence: TGCGCCAGCAGCTTGGGGGACGGGAACTACGAGCAGTACTTC. Protein: CASSLGDGNYEQYF.

The rearrangement links TRBV30 to TRBJ1-5; no clear D gene. The CDR3 is made up of 15 amino acids. V gave up 1 base and J gave up 2 bases, with 12 bases separating them. Germline CDR1 GTSNPN, CDR2 SVGIG (reference sequence). For the CDR3, the DNA is TGTGCCTGGAGTGCCGTAACTTTTGGCAATCAGCCCCAGCATTTT. Translation gives CAWSAVTFGNQPQHF.

The chain joins TRBV5-4 to TRBJ2-7; D remains ambiguous. CDR1 SGHNT and CDR2 YYREEE come from the germline V gene (reference sequence). This CDR3 is built from 13 residues. V dropped 3 bases and J dropped 3 bases, with 10 bases sitting between them. In DNA, the CDR3 is TGTGCCAGCAGCTCGACCCCTCTCTACGAGCAGTACTTC. It yields the protein CASSSTPLYEQYF.